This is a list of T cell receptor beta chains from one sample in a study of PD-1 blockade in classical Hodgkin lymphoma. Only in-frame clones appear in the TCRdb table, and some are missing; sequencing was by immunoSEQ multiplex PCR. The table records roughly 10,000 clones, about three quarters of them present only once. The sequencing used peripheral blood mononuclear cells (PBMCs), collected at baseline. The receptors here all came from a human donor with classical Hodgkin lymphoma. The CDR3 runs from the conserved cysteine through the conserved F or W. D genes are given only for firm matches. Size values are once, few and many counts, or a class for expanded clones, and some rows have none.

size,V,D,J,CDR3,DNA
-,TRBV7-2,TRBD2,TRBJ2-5,CASSRRASGGAGRETQYF,TGTGCCAGCAGCCGCCGAGCAAGCGGGGGGGCCGGGAGAGAGACCCAGTACTTC
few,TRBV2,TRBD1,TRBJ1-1,CASSGTGGIDTEAFF,TGTGCCAGCAGTGGGACAGGGGGCATCGACACTGAAGCTTTCTTT
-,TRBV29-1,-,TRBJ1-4,CSVVAGESTNEKLFF,TGCAGCGTTGTGGCAGGGGAATCAACTAATGAAAAACTGTTTTTT
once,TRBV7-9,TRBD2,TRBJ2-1,CASTPFMGGDEQFF,TGTGCCAGCACTCCCTTCATGGGGGGGGATGAGCAGTTCTTC
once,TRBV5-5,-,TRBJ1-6,CASSLRKGNSPLHF,TGTGCCAGCAGCTTGAGAAAGGGGAATTCACCCCTCCACTTT
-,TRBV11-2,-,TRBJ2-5,CASSLDRHSETQYF,TGTGCCAGCAGCTTAGATCGGCACAGTGAGACCCAGTACTTC
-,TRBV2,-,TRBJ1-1,CASKLIPGEKAFF,TGTGCCAGCAAACTTATCCCAGGGGAGAAAGCTTTCTTT
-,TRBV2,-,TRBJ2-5,CASSSIRVPGPQETQYF,TGTGCCAGCAGCTCCATCAGGGTTCCAGGGCCTCAAGAGACCCAGTACTTC
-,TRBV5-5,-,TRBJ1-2,CASSSSGAGYGYTF,TGTGCCAGCAGCTCCTCAGGGGCGGGCTATGGCTACACCTTC
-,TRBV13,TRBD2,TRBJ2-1,CASTPSGGVYNEQFF,TGTGCCAGCACCCCTAGCGGGGGGGTGTACAATGAGCAGTTCTTC
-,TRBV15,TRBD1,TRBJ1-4,CATSRGSGGGEKLFF,TGTGCCACCAGCAGAGGCTCAGGGGGCGGTGAAAAACTGTTTTTT
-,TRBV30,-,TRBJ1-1,CAWSAGEVVAFF,TGTGCCTGGAGTGCAGGGGAGGTGGTTGCTTTCTTT
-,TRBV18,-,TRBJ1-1,CASWPGGGPEAFF,TGTGCCAGCTGGCCCGGGGGTGGACCTGAAGCTTTCTTT
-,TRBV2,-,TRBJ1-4,CASGTVTNEKLFF,TGTGCCAGCGGAACGGTAACTAATGAAAAACTGTTTTTT
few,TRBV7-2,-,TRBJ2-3,CASSLSPDPTDTQYF,TGTGCCAGCAGCTTATCACCCGATCCCACAGATACGCAGTATTTT
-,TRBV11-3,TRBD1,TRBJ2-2,CASSTRTGTNTGELFF,TGTGCCAGCAGCACCCGGACAGGCACGAACACCGGGGAGCTGTTTTTT
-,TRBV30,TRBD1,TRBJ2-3,CAWSVGTGPTDTQYF,TGTGCCTGGAGTGTAGGGACAGGGCCCACAGATACGCAGTATTTT
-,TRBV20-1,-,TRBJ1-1,CSARGTKAFF,TGCAGTGCTAGGGGCACTAAAGCTTTCTTT
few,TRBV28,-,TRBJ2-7,CASSRNYEQYF,TGTGCCAGCAGTCGAAACTACGAGCAGTACTTC
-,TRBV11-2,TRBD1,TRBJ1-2,CASSSWDRANYGYTF,TGTGCCAGCAGCTCATGGGACAGGGCCAACTATGGCTACACCTTC
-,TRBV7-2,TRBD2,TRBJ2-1,CASSEQGLAYNEQFF,TGTGCCAGCAGCGAACAGGGACTAGCATACAATGAGCAGTTCTTC
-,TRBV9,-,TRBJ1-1,CASSVASGTEAFF,TGTGCCAGCAGCGTAGCGTCGGGGACTGAAGCTTTCTTT
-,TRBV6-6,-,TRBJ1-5,CASSYSGVRNQPQHF,TGTGCCAGCAGTTACTCAGGGGTTCGCAATCAGCCCCAGCATTTT
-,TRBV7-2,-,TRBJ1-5,CASSLAVNQPQHF,TGTGCCAGCAGCTTAGCGGTCAATCAGCCCCAGCATTTT
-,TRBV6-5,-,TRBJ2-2,CASSYSLGTGELFF,TGTGCCAGCAGTTACTCGTTGGGCACCGGGGAGCTGTTTTTT
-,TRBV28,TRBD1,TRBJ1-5,CASRPDRIGPQHF,TGTGCCAGCAGGCCGGACAGGATCGGACCCCAGCATTTT
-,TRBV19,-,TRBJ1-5,CASSIGGGGSNQPQHF,TGTGCCAGTAGTATAGGGGGGGGTGGAAGCAATCAGCCCCAGCATTTT
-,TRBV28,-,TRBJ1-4,CASSFGFGGGNEKLFF,TGTGCCAGCAGTTTTGGTTTTGGCGGGGGTAATGAAAAACTGTTTTTT
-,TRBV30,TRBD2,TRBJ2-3,CACAGGPPDTQYF,TGTGCCTGCGCGGGGGGGCCCCCAGATACGCAGTATTTT
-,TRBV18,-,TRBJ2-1,CASSEGLLGEEQFF,TGTGCCAGCTCAGAGGGGTTATTGGGGGAAGAGCAGTTCTTC
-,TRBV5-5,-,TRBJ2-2,CASLLRESGELFF,TGTGCCAGCCTTCTTCGGGAATCCGGGGAGCTGTTTTTT
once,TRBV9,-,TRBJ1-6,CASSVGEAGGSPLHF,TGTGCCAGCAGCGTTGGGGAGGCGGGGGGGTCACCCCTCCACTTT
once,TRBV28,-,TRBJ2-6,CASSGMVFGANVLTF,TGTGCCAGCAGTGGGATGGTTTTTGGGGCCAACGTCCTGACTTTC
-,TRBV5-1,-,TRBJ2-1,CASKGSSGSSYNEQFF,TGCGCCAGCAAGGGTAGTAGCGGTAGCTCCTACAATGAGCAGTTCTTC
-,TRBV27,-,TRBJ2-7,CASSSGFGSYEQYF,TGTGCCAGCAGTTCGGGGTTTGGGTCCTACGAGCAGTACTTC
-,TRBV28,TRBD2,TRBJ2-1,CASIERGGTAYNEQFF,TGTGCCAGCATTGAGCGGGGGGGCACTGCCTACAATGAGCAGTTCTTC
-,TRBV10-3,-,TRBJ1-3,CAISESRNTIYF,TGTGCCATCAGTGAGTCCCGAAACACCATATATTTT
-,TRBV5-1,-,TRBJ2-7,CASSQSPGVNSYEQYF,TGCGCCAGCAGCCAAAGCCCCGGGGTAAACTCCTACGAGCAGTACTTC
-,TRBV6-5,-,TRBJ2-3,CASSYGLGGAGDTQYF,TGTGCCAGCAGTTATGGACTGGGGGGCGCAGGGGATACGCAGTATTTT
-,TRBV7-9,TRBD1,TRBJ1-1,CASSPGGEVAFF,TGTGCCAGCAGCCCAGGGGGGGAAGTAGCTTTCTTT
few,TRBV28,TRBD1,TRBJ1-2,CATLDRDYGYTF,TGTGCCACCCTGGACAGGGACTATGGCTACACCTTC
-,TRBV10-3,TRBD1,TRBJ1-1,CAISEGQGEAFF,TGTGCCATCAGTGAGGGACAGGGTGAAGCTTTCTTT
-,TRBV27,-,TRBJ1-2,CASSTNRDDYGYTF,TGTGCCAGCAGCACCAACAGGGACGACTATGGCTACACCTTC
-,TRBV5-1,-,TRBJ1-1,CASSLATTNTEAFF,TGCGCCAGCAGCTTGGCTACTACAAACACTGAAGCTTTCTTT
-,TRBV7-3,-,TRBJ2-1,CASSIRTSSYNEQFF,TGTGCCAGCAGCATACGGACATCTTCCTACAATGAGCAGTTCTTC
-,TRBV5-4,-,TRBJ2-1,CASSLQLSGFEQFF,TGTGCCAGCAGCCTCCAATTAAGTGGCTTTGAGCAGTTCTTC
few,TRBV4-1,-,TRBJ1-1,CASSQEWNTEAFF,TGCGCCAGCAGCCAAGAGTGGAACACTGAAGCTTTCTTT
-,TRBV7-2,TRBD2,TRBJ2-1,CASSFVSSGGEEQFF,TGTGCCAGCAGCTTTGTCTCTAGCGGGGGCGAGGAGCAGTTCTTC
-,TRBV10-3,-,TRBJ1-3,CAIMGESHSGNTIYF,TGTGCCATCATGGGGGAATCCCACTCTGGAAACACCATATATTTT
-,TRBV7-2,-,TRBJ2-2,CASSHGRWNTGELFF,TGTGCCAGCAGTCACGGACGGTGGAACACCGGGGAGCTGTTTTTT